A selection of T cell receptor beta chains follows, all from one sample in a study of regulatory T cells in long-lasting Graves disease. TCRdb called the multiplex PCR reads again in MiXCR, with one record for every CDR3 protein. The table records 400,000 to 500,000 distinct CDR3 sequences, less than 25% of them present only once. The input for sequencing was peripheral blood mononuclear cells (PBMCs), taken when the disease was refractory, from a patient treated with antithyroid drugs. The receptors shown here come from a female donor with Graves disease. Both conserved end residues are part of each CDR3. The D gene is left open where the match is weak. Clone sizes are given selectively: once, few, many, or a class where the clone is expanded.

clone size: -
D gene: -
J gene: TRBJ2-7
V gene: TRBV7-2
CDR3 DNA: TGTGCCAGCAGCTCTTCGAACTGGGGTAGAAGCTACGAGCAGTACTTC
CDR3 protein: CASSSSNWGRSYEQYF

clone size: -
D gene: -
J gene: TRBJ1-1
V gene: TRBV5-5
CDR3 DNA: TGTGCCAGCAGCTTGGGTGACATCACTGAAGCTTTCTTT
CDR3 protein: CASSLGDITEAFF

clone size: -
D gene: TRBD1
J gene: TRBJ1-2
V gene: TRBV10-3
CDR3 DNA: TGTGCCATCAGTTATGACAGGGTGGGATATGGCTACACCTTC
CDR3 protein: CAISYDRVGYGYTF

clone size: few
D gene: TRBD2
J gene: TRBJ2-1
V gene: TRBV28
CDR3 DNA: TGTGCCAGCAGCTGGACTAGCGGGACCCACAATGAGCAGTTCTTC
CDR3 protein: CASSWTSGTHNEQFF

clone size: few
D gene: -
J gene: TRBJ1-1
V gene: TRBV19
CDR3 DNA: TGTGCCAGCCGACCCGGGGGGGCCAATGAAGCTTTCTTT
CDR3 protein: CASRPGGANEAFF

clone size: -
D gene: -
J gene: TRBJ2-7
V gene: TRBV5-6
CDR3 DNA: TGTGCCAGCAGCTCGGACTACACCCGGTTGCGCGAGCAGTACTTC
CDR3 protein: CASSSDYTRLREQYF

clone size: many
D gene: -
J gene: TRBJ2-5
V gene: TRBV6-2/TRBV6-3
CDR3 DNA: TGTGCCAGCACCCTGTGGGAGACCCAGTACTTC
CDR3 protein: CASTLWETQYF

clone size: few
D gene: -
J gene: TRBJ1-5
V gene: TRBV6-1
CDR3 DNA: TGTGCCAGCAGTGAGACGACGCGGGCCCAGCATTTT
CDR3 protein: CASSETTRAQHF

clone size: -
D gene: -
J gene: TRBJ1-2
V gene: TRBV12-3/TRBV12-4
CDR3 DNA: TGTGCCAGCAGTCCACAGGGAGGGGGGCCCTCTAACTATGGCTACACCTTC
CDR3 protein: CASSPQGGGPSNYGYTF

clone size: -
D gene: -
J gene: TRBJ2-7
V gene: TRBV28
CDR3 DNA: TGTGCCAGCAGCCCCCTCACGGGCACCTACGAGCAGTACTTC
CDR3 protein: CASSPLTGTYEQYF

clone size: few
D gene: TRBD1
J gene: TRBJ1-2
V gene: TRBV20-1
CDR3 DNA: TGCAGTGCCACACCCCTGACAGGGAGGGGTGGCTACACCTTC
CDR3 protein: CSATPLTGRGGYTF

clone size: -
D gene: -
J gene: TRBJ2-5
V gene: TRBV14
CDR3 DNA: TGTGCCAGCAGCCCCTTCACCGGCAACCAAGAGACCCAGTACTTC
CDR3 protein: CASSPFTGNQETQYF

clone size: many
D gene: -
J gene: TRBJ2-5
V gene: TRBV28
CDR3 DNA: TGTGCCAGCAGGCCTACTTGGGGGGAGACCCAGTACTTC
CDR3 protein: CASRPTWGETQYF

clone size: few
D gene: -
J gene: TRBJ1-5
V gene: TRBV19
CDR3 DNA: TGTGCCAGTAGTATAAGGGGAGGCTCCGGGAGCAATCAGCCCCAGCATTTT
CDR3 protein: CASSIRGGSGSNQPQHF